The sequence of this T cell receptor (beta chain) was determined in a study of shared clonotypes between healthy human individuals. Study-level findings and limits: Sampling used blood alone; tissue repertoires probably differ.

The CDR3 is made up of 12 amino acids. The germline CDR1 and CDR2 sequences are MDHEN and SYDVKM. V was clipped by 6 bases and J by 7 bases, with 9 bases between them. The repertoire was sequenced with immunoSEQ multiplex PCR; TCRdb's copy has only in-frame clones and lacks some. In the table there are 450,000 or so clones, 75% to 80% of which are singletons. For this clone: Its antigen is currently unknown.

The TCR sequence derives from a woman in her forties in good health. Some clones in this sample may be carry-over from other donors' samples. The specimen sequenced was PBMCs. The gene calls are TRBV28 and TRBJ2-2; D remains unclear. Here the CDR3 reads CASSLVFGELFF. The CDR3 DNA follows: TGTGCCAGCAGCTTAGTCTTCGGGGAGCTGTTTTTT.